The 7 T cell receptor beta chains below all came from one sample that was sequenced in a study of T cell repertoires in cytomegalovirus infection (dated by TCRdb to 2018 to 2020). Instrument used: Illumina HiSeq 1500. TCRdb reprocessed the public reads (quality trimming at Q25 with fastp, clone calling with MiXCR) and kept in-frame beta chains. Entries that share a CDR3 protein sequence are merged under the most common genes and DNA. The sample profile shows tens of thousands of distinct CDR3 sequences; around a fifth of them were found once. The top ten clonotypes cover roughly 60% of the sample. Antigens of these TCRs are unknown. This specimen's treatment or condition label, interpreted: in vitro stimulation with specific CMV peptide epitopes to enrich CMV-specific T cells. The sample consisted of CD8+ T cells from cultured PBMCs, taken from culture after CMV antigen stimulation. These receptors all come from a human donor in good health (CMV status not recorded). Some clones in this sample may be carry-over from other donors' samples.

In nucleotides, the CDR3 is TGTGCCAGCAGCCTCCTGAGGACAGGGATCTACGAGCAGTACTTC. Its translation is CASSLLRTGIYEQYF. The rearrangement links TRBV7-9 to TRBJ2-7; 8 bases map to TRBD1. V lost 5 bases and J lost 3; bases outside the gene matches: 9. The germline V gene has CDR1 SEHNR and CDR2 FQNEAQ (reference sequence). The CDR3 runs 15 residues.

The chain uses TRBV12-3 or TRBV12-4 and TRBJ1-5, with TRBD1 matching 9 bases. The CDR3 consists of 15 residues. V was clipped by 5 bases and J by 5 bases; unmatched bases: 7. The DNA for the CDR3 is TGTGCCAGCAGTACGGGACAGGGTGGGGATCAGCCCCAGCATTTT. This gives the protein CASSTGQGGDQPQHF.

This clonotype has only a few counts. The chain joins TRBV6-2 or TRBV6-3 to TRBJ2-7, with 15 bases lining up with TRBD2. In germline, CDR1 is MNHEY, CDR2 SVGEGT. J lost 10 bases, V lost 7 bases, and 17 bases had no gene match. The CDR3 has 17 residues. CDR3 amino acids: CASTPTGLAGGPPEQYF. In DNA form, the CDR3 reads TGTGCCAGCACCCCTACCGGACTAGCGGGAGGGCCCCCGGAACAGTACTTC.

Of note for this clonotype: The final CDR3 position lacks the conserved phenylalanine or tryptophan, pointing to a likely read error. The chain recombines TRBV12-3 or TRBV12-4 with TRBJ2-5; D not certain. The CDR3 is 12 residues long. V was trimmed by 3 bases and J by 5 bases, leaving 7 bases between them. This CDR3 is CASSFDRETQYL. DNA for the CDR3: TGTGCCAGCAGTTTCGACCGGGAGACCCAGTACTTG.

CDR3: CASSLPGNSPLHF. The CDR3 DNA sequence: TGTGCCAGCAGTTTGCCAGGCAATTCACCCCTCCACTTT. The genes are TRBV12-3 or TRBV12-4 and TRBJ1-6; D is unresolved. V was trimmed by 3 bases and J by 7 bases, leaving 7 bases between them. The CDR3 has 13 amino acids.

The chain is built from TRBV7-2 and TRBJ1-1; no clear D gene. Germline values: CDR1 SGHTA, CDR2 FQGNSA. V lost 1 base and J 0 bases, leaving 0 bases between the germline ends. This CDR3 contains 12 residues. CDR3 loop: CASSLVNTEAFF. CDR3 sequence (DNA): TGTGCCAGCAGCTTAGTGAACACTGAAGCTTTCTTT.

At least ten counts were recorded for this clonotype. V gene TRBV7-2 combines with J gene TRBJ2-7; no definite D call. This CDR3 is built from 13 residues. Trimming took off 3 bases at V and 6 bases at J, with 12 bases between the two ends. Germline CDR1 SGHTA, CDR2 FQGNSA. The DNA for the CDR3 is TGTGCCAGCAGCTTGGGTTTGGCGGCCGAGCAGTACTTC. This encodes CASSLGLAAEQYF.